This passage covers 30 T cell receptor beta chains from one sample sequenced in a study of Ad26.COV2.S vaccination and SARS-CoV-2 variants. Treatment here: 15 to 20 received Ad26.COV2.S at low or high dose, single or two shots; about 5 received placebo; per-sample allocation not given. Day 63 after the first injection of vaccine or placebo was the sampling time. TCRdb's copy holds only in-frame clones and misses some; the assay was immunoSEQ multiplex PCR. The table has around 300,000 clones, 65% to 90% seen once. The sequenced sample was peripheral blood, obtained in a trial of Ad26.COV2.S vaccine versus placebo. The source of these receptors is a person aged 18-65 years who received the Ad26.COV2.S COVID-19 vaccine or a placebo.

This chain links TRBV28 with TRBJ1-1; 8 bases agree with TRBD1. From germline, CDR1 is MDHEN and CDR2 SYDVKM. CDR3 length: 15 amino acids. V gave up 5 bases and J gave up 1 base; unmatched junction bases: 6. In DNA, the CDR3 is TGTGCCAGCAGTACCTCGACAGGGGCGAACACTGAAGCTTTCTTT. The encoded protein is CASSTSTGANTEAFF.

The rearrangement uses TRBV12-3 or TRBV12-4 and TRBJ2-7; D gene ambiguous. Trimming took 5 bases from V and 0 from J, leaving 5 bases between them. The CDR3 sequence is 12 residues long. CDR3 coding DNA: TGTGCCAGCAGTGCCGACTCCTACGAGCAGTACTTC. Its translation is CASSADSYEQYF.

The chain has TRBV5-4 and TRBJ2-1, with a possible D match to TRBD2 (7 bases). This CDR3 has 16 amino acids. V was pared by 0 bases and J by 5 bases, with 15 bases between. CDR1 is SGHNT, CDR2 YYREEE, per germline (reference sequence). The CDR3: CASSLDAGAFDNEQFF. CDR3 coding DNA: TGTGCCAGCAGCTTGGATGCGGGGGCATTCGACAATGAGCAGTTCTTC.

The chain uses TRBV19 and TRBJ2-1; D possibly corresponds to TRBD2 (5 bases). Trimming took 0 bases from V and 12 from J, leaving 12 bases between them. The germline V gene has CDR1 LNHDA and CDR2 SQIVND (reference sequence). This CDR3 has 13 residues. The CDR3 region has the DNA TGTGCCAGTAGTATAGAGTGGCTAGCTTGGCAGTTCTTC. As protein: CASSIEWLAWQFF.

The genes are TRBV30 and TRBJ2-1, with TRBD2 identical over 9 bases. This CDR3 is 15 amino acids long. V was pared by 5 bases and J by 4 bases, with 9 bases of the junction left unmatched. Per germline, CDR1 GTSNPN and CDR2 SVGIG (reference sequence). As DNA, the CDR3 is TGTGCCTGGGCCCTGGGACTAGCCGGTTACAATGAGCAGTTCTTC. This gives the protein CAWALGLAGYNEQFF.

This chain connects TRBV4-3 to TRBJ2-6; TRBD2 matches at 9 bases. CDR3 length: 18 residues. Germline CDR1 reads LGHNA; CDR2 reads YSLEER. V lost 0 bases to trimming and J lost 2 bases; unmatched junction nucleotides: 5. CDR3 region: CASSQDSGRTPGANVLTF. The CDR3 nucleotides are TGCGCCAGCAGCCAAGACAGCGGGAGGACCCCTGGGGCCAACGTCCTGACTTTC.

The rearrangement joins TRBV5-1 to TRBJ1-4; possible D gene TRBD1, 5 bases. Looked up from germline, CDR1 is SGHRS and CDR2 is YFSETQ. V dropped 0 bases and J dropped 4 bases, with 10 bases sitting between them. The CDR3 runs to 15 residues. The CDR3 here is CASSLAGGINEKLFF. DNA for the CDR3: TGCGCCAGCAGCTTGGCTGGGGGTATTAATGAAAAACTGTTTTTT.

V usage is TRBV5-4 and J usage is TRBJ1-1, with 8 bases that match TRBD1. The germline V gene encodes CDR1 SGHNT and CDR2 YYREEE (reference sequence). Trimming at V came to 1 base and at J to 4 bases, leaving 3 bases not matched to a gene. The CDR3 covers 14 residues. The CDR3 nucleotides read TGTGCCAGCAGCTTGCAGGGGGCGCCCACTGAAGCTTTCTTT. Its protein is CASSLQGAPTEAFF.

The V and J genes are TRBV6-5 and TRBJ2-3, with D uncertain. CDR1 is MNHEY, CDR2 SVGAGI, per germline. The CDR3 is 15 amino acids. V was pared by 2 bases and J by 1 base, with 10 bases between. CDR3 sequence (DNA): TGTGCCAGCAGTTACGGATCTGCCCGCACAGATACGCAGTATTTT. It translates to CASSYGSARTDTQYF.

J is TRBJ1-1 and V is TRBV7-2; a weak D match, TRBD1 (6 bases). The CDR3 is 15 amino acids. Trimming shortened V by 6 bases and J by 1 base, and 15 bases separated the two germline ends. Germline CDR1 reads SGHTA; CDR2 reads FQGNSA. The CDR3 protein is CASRPSGTKNTEAFF. The CDR3 DNA reads as TGTGCCAGCAGACCATCCGGGACAAAGAACACTGAAGCTTTCTTT.

DNA for the CDR3: TGTGCCAGCAGTTTTGGGGACAGGGGTAACTATGGCTACACCTTC. Translated, it gives CASSFGDRGNYGYTF. V usage is TRBV28 and J usage is TRBJ1-2; 10 nucleotides match TRBD1. The germline gives CDR1 MDHEN, CDR2 SYDVKM. J lost 1 base, V lost 3 bases, and 2 bases had no gene match. The CDR3 runs to 15 residues.

The chain combines TRBV5-6 with TRBJ2-1; D call uncertain. Trimming removed 2 bases from V and 7 bases from J, with 4 bases in between. Germline CDR1 SGHDT, CDR2 YYEEEE. The CDR3 loop spans 11 amino acids. The CDR3 DNA is TGTGCCAGCAGCTTCGGGAATGAGCAGTTCTTC. This encodes CASSFGNEQFF.

The rearrangement uses TRBV10-1 and TRBJ2-3, with 8 bases aligning to TRBD2. The CDR3 totals 16 residues. V lost 0 bases, J lost 2 bases, and 4 bases stayed unmatched. Germline V gene data show CDR1 as WNHNN and CDR2 as SYGVQD (reference sequence). The CDR3 coding sequence is TGCGCCAGCAGTGAGTCCGGGGGGGCCTACACAGATACGCAGTATTTT. This translates into CASSESGGAYTDTQYF.

The V and J genes are TRBV5-1 and TRBJ1-1, with D unclear. From germline, CDR1 is SGHRS and CDR2 YFSETQ. V was shortened by 2 bases and J by 0 bases, with 14 bases between the two germline ends. CDR3 length: 16 amino acids. The DNA for the CDR3 is TGCGCCAGCAGCTTAGAGGGCCTGCAATTGAACACTGAAGCTTTCTTT. Residues: CASSLEGLQLNTEAFF.

This clone has more than one count but fewer than ten. The chain uses TRBV30 and TRBJ2-5; D gene ambiguous. This CDR3 is 12 amino acids long. Germline V gene sequence: CDR1 GTSNPN, CDR2 SVGIG (reference sequence). V lost 2 bases, J lost 2 bases, and 6 bases lay in between. The CDR3 region is CAWSRGQETQYF. The CDR3, as DNA: TGTGCCTGGAGTCGTGGACAAGAGACCCAGTACTTC. Variable domain in full (rest from reference TRBV30 and TRBJ2-5): SQTIHQWPATLVQPVGSPLSLECTVEGTSNPNLYWYRQAAGRGLQLLFYSVGIGQISSEVPQNLSASRPQDRQFILSSKKLLLSDSGFYLCAWSRGQETQYFGPGTRLLVL.

V gene TRBV7-9 combines with J gene TRBJ1-5; D is perhaps TRBD1 (6 bases). V lost 1 base to trimming and J lost 7 bases, with 8 bases between them. The CDR3 spans 13 residues. Germline CDR1 reads SEHNR; CDR2 reads FQNEAQ (reference sequence). The CDR3 is CASSLDGGQPQHF. CDR3 DNA sequence: TGTGCCAGCAGCTTAGACGGGGGCCAGCCCCAGCATTTT. Supplemented by reference TRBV7-9 and TRBJ1-5, the full variable domain reads DTGVSQNPRHKITKRGQNVTFRCDPISEHNRLYWYRQTLGQGPEFLTYFQNEAQLEKSRLLSDRFSAERPKGSFSTLEIQRTEQGDSAMYLCASSLDGGQPQHFGDGTRLSIL.

V is TRBV6-2 or TRBV6-3 and J is TRBJ1-5; TRBD1 aligns across 9 bases. The germline V gene has CDR1 MNHEY and CDR2 SVGEGT. J was trimmed by 5 bases and V by 2 bases; bases with no gene match: 19. This CDR3 region has 20 residues. The CDR3 sequence: CASSYPDRGHPPPTDQPQHF. For the CDR3, the DNA is TGTGCCAGCAGTTACCCGGACAGGGGCCATCCCCCCCCAACCGATCAGCCCCAGCATTTT.

In this sample, this clone turned up many times. V is TRBV5-1 and J is TRBJ2-6, with D maybe TRBD1 (6 bases). The CDR3 has 17 amino acids. Trimming took off 4 bases at V and 0 bases at J, with 14 bases between the two ends. In germline, CDR1 is SGHRS, CDR2 YFSETQ. The CDR3 nucleotides are TGCGCCAGCAGCCTCGGACAGATTGTCTCTGGGGCCAACGTCCTGACTTTC. This gives the protein CASSLGQIVSGANVLTF.

This clone was counted between two and nine times. V usage is TRBV6-1 and J usage is TRBJ1-1; D may be TRBD1 (5 bases). Germline lookup yields CDR1 MNHNS and CDR2 SASEGT. Between the trimmed V and J ends, which lost 3 bases and 7 bases, there was a span of 12 bases. The CDR3 consists of 13 residues. The CDR3 sequence is CASSDLTVSEAFF. CDR3 in DNA: TGTGCCAGCAGTGATCTGACAGTAAGTGAAGCTTTCTTT.

There are a few counts of this clone. This chain joins TRBV28 and TRBJ1-4; 7 positions agree with TRBD1. Germline V gives CDR1 MDHEN, CDR2 SYDVKM. V dropped 2 bases and J dropped 6; count of bases not matched to a gene: 6. This CDR3 is 15 amino acids long. The CDR3 nucleotides are TGTGCCAGCAGTTTAAGCAGGGGGTACGATGAAAAACTGTTTTTT. Its translation is CASSLSRGYDEKLFF.

The chain is built from TRBV28 and TRBJ1-5; D might be TRBD1 (5 bases). CDR1 and CDR2 from the germline V gene are MDHEN and SYDVKM. The V and J ends lost 5 bases and 4 bases respectively, with 15 bases between them. The CDR3 loop spans 15 amino acids. This chain's CDR3 is CASSPTGGRNQPQHF. The CDR3 DNA reads as TGTGCCAGCAGTCCAACAGGTGGCAGGAATCAGCCCCAGCATTTT.

V and J are TRBV7-2 and TRBJ1-2; 9 nucleotides line up with TRBD1. This CDR3 comprises 16 residues. Germline loops: CDR1 SGHTA, CDR2 FQGNSA. Unmatched junction bases numbered 8, after V lost 1 base and J lost 5 bases. CDR3 loop: CASSLGGDRVRYGYTF. The DNA for the CDR3 is TGTGCCAGCAGCTTAGGGGGGGACAGGGTTAGGTATGGCTACACCTTC.

V is TRBV5-4 and J is TRBJ2-1; D gene ambiguous. Germline CDR1 and CDR2: SGHNT and YYREEE (reference sequence). The CDR3 totals 16 residues. V was cut by 4 bases and J by 4 bases, with 18 bases left in between. The CDR3 loop reads CASSAGLSSSYNEQFF. CDR3 nucleotide sequence: TGTGCCAGCAGCGCCGGGCTAAGCAGCAGTTACAATGAGCAGTTCTTC.

The genes are TRBV4-3 and TRBJ1-4; 10 bases match TRBD1. In germline, CDR1 is LGHNA, CDR2 YSLEER. J gave up 5 bases and V 0 bases, and 0 bases lay outside the gene matches. The CDR3 runs 15 residues. The CDR3 here is CASSQEGQGNEKLFF. CDR3 nucleotide sequence: TGCGCCAGCAGCCAAGAGGGACAGGGGAATGAAAAACTGTTTTTT.

Only a few counts were recorded for this clone. This chain uses TRBV2 with TRBJ1-2, with D possibly being TRBD1 (5 bases). Germline V gives CDR1 SNHLY, CDR2 FYNNEI. The length of the CDR3 is 14 residues. The V gene lost 3 bases and the J gene lost 4 bases, with 12 bases spanning the gap. In DNA, the CDR3 is TGTGCCAGCAGTGATCTCGGGGGGACCTATGGCTACACCTTC. Protein product: CASSDLGGTYGYTF.

The chain is built from TRBV10-2 and TRBJ2-3; possible D gene TRBD2, 5 bases. This CDR3 has 13 amino acids. From germline, CDR1 is WSHSY and CDR2 SAAADI. The V end was cut by 6 bases, the J end by 3 bases, with 10 bases between. CDR3 sequence: CASSFGLTDTQYF. The CDR3 DNA is TGCGCCAGCAGCTTTGGACTGACAGATACGCAGTATTTT.

The chain links TRBV27 to TRBJ2-3; D unresolved. The ends were cut back, 1 base at V and 5 bases at J, with 7 bases in the middle. CDR1 and CDR2 from the germline V gene are MNHEY and SMNVEV (reference sequence). The CDR3 sequence is 13 residues long. The CDR3 DNA reads as TGTGCCAGCAGTTTATTCGGAGAAGATACGCAGTATTTT. Translating gives CASSLFGEDTQYF.

This clone was picked up one time. V usage is TRBV27 and J usage is TRBJ2-1; 11 nucleotides match TRBD1. This CDR3 is 15 amino acids long. CDR1 and CDR2 from the germline V gene are MNHEY and SMNVEV (reference sequence). The J segment lost 5 bases and the V segment lost 4 bases, leaving 4 bases of the junction unmatched. The CDR3 DNA reads TGTGCCAGCAGTTACGGACAGGGGGCAGACAATGAGCAGTTCTTC. Translating it yields CASSYGQGADNEQFF.

This chain joins TRBV7-2 and TRBJ2-1, with D hard to call. Trimming cost V 3 bases and J 3 bases, with 12 bases left between them. This CDR3 region has 15 residues. Germline assignment: CDR1 SGHTA and CDR2 FQGNSA. Written as DNA, the CDR3 is TGTGCCAGCAGCTTGGTCCTAGATTTCTACAATGAGCAGTTCTTC. Protein sequence: CASSLVLDFYNEQFF. The full variable domain, in which reference TRBV7-2 and TRBJ2-1 provide the parts outside the CDR3, is GAGVSQSPSNKVTEKGKDVELRCDPISGHTALYWYRQSLGQGLEFLIYFQGNSAPDKSGLPSDRFSAERTGGSVSTLTIQRTQQEDSAVYLCASSLVLDFYNEQFFGPGTRLTVL.

The V call is TRBV7-3, the J call TRBJ2-1, with D maybe TRBD2 (6 bases). The CDR3 has 11 amino acids. The V gene lost 6 bases and the J gene lost 10 bases, with 10 bases spanning the gap. Germline lookup yields CDR1 SGHTA and CDR2 FQGTGA. DNA of the CDR3: TGTGCCAGCAGGTCCCGGGGGGAGCAGTTCTTC. It specifies CASRSRGEQFF.